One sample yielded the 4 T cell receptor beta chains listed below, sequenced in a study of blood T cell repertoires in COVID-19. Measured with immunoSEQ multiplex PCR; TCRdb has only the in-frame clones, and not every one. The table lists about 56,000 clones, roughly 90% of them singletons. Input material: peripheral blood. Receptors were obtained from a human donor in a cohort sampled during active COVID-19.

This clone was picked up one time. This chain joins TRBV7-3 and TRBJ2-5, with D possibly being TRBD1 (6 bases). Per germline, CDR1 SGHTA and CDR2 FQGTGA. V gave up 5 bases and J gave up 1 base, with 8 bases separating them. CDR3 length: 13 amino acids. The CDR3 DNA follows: TGTGCCAGCAGCACAGGGTTCCAAGAGACCCAGTACTTC. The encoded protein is CASSTGFQETQYF.

The CDR3 loop is CASSESRGASDTQYF. CDR3 DNA sequence: TGTGCCAGCAGCGAGTCGCGGGGCGCATCAGATACGCAGTATTTT. The chain couples TRBV6-4 to TRBJ2-3; the D gene is possibly TRBD2 (6 bases). The CDR3 is 15 amino acids. Per the germline V gene, CDR1 is MRHNA and CDR2 is SNTAGT. Trimming stripped 6 bases from V and 4 bases from J, with 17 bases between.

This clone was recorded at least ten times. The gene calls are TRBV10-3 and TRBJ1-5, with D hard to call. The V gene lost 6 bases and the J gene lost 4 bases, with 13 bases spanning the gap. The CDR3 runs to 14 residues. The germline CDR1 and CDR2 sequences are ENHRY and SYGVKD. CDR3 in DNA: TGTGCCATCAGCACCGGAGATTTAAATCAGCCCCAGCATTTT. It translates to CAISTGDLNQPQHF.

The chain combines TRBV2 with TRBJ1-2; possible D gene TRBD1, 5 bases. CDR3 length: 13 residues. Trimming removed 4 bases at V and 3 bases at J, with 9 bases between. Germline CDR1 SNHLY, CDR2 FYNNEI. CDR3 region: CASSAGLDYGYTF. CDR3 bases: TGTGCCAGCAGTGCGGGACTGGACTATGGCTACACCTTC.